This T cell receptor beta chain derives from a study of cytomegalovirus exposure and HLA in healthy donors. Study-wide background: The roughly 670 first-cohort repertoires and the 95 to 150 validation repertoires shared the same platform, a later analysis reported.

V trimming: 7 bases; J trimming: 2 bases; junction bases outside the gene matches: 16. CDR3 size: 18 residues. Germline loops: CDR1 LGHNT, CDR2 FRNRAP. Broader study findings: Cytomegalovirus status was reportedly diagnosed by the classifier with high sensitivity and specificity. One later analysis, an examination of the 120 or so validation repertoires, found that first-cohort TCR clusters tended to co-occur in them. In vitro confirmation showed three CMV-associated chains to be CMV antigen specific.

The method was immunoSEQ multiplex PCR; TCRdb's version includes in-frame clones alone and lacks a portion of them. Of under 95,000 clones in the sample, approximately 91% were seen once. In regard to this clone: Antigen: not known.

The clonotype comes from a man aged 25 to 45 in good health and CMV-seronegative. The sequencing input was PBMCs. The gene calls are TRBV12-5 and TRBJ2-3; TRBD1 matches 9 bases. This CDR3 is CASAPTLGQGFLTDTQYF. CDR3 bases: TGTGCTAGTGCCCCGACGCTGGGACAGGGTTTTCTCACAGATACGCAGTATTTT.